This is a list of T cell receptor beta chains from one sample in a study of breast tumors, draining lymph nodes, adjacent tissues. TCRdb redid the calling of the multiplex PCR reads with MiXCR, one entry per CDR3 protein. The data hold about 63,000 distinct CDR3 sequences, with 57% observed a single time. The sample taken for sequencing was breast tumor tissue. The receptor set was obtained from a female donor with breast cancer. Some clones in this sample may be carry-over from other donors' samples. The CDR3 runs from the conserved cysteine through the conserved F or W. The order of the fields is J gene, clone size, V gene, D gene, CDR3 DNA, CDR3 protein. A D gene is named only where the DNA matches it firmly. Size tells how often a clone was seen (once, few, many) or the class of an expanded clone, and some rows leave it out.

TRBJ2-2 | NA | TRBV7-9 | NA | TGTGCCAGCAGCTTAGGCCCAACTCCGAACACCGGGGAGCTGTTTTTT | CASSLGPTPNTGELFF
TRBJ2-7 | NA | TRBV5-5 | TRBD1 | TGTGCCAGCAGCTCGGGACAGGGGTACGAGCAGTACTTC | CASSSGQGYEQYF
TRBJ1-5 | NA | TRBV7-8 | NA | TGTGCCAGCAGCTTAGGGACAGCCTACAATCAGCCCCAGCATTTT | CASSLGTAYNQPQHF
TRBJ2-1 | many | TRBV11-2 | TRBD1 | TGTGCCAGCAGCTTAGATCCCTTCGGGACAGGGATCAACAATGAGCAGTTCTTC | CASSLDPFGTGINNEQFF
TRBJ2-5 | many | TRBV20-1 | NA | TGCAGTGCTGGCAGAGCTGGCGCCTCAGAGACCCAGTACTTC | CSAGRAGASETQYF
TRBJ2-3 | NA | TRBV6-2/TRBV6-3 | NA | TGTGCCAGCAGTCCCGGACAGTGGGCCACAGATACGCAGTATTTT | CASSPGQWATDTQYF
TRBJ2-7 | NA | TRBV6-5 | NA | TGTGCCAGCAGTCCCACTTATGCCTCCTACGAGCAGTACTTC | CASSPTYASYEQYF
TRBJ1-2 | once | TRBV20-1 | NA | TGCAGTGCTGGGCAAACAGGGAGAGCTAACTATGGCTACACCTTC | CSAGQTGRANYGYTF
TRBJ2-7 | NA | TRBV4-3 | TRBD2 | TGCGCCAGCAGCCAAAGGGAGGGAGGTCCCAACGAGCAGTACTTC | CASSQREGGPNEQYF
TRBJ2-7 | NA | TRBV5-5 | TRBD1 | TGTGCCAGCAGCTTGGAATTTTTGGGACAGGGGGCGAAGGAGCAGTACTTC | CASSLEFLGQGAKEQYF
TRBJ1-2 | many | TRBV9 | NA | TGTGCCAGCAGCAAAGACAGAAACTATGGCTACACCTTC | CASSKDRNYGYTF
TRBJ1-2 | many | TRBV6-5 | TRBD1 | TGTGCCAGCAGCAAGGGGGCTGACTATGGCTACACCTTC | CASSKGADYGYTF
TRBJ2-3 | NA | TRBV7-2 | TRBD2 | TGTGCCAGCAGCTCGGGACTAGAGACAGATACGCAGTATTTT | CASSSGLETDTQYF
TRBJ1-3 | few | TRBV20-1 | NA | TGCAGTGCTAGCCGGACCTCGAGCTCTGGAAACACCATATATTTT | CSASRTSSSGNTIYF
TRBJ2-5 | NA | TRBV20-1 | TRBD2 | TGCAGTGCAAGGACTAGCGGGAGAGGGAGTCAAGAGACCCAGTACTTC | CSARTSGRGSQETQYF
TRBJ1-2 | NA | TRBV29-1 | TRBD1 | TGCAGCGTTGAACTCCCCGGGACAGGGGTTGGCTACACCTTC | CSVELPGTGVGYTF
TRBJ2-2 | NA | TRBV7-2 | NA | TGTGCCAGCAGCATACGGGTCGCGAACACCGGGGAGCTGTTTTTT | CASSIRVANTGELFF
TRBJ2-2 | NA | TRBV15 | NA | TGTGCCACCAGCAGTCACCGGCCGACCGGGGAGCTGTTTTTT | CATSSHRPTGELFF
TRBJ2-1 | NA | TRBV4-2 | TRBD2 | TGTGCCAGCAGCCAAGAAAGCGGGGGTTCGTACAATGAGCAGTTCTTC | CASSQESGGSYNEQFF
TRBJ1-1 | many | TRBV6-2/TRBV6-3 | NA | TGTGCCAGCAGTTACGGACCGGGGACTGAAGCTTTCTTT | CASSYGPGTEAFF
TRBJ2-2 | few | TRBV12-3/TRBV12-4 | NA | TGTGCCAGCGGCCCCGGGGAGCTGTTTTTT | CASGPGELFF
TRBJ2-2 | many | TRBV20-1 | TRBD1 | TGCAGTGCTAGACAGGACAGGGGTGTCGGGGAGCTGTTTTTT | CSARQDRGVGELFF